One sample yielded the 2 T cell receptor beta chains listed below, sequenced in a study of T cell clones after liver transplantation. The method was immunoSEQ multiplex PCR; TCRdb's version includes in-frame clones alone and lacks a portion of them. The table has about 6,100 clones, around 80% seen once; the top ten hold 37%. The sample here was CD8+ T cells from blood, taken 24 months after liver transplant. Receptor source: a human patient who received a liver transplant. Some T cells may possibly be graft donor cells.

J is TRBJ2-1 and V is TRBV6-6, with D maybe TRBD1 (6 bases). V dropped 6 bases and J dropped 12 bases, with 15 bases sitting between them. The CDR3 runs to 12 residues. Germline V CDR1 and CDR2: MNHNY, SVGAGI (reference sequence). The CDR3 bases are TGTGCCAGCAGCCCAACAGGGAATCGGCAGTTCTTC. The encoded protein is CASSPTGNRQFF.

In DNA form, the CDR3 reads TGTGCCAGCAGCTTTTCCGATTCGGGGCACAATGAGCAGTTCTTC. Amino acid sequence: CASSFSDSGHNEQFF. The genes are TRBV7-9 and TRBJ2-1; D could derive from TRBD1 or TRBD2 (5 bases each). The CDR3 is 15 amino acids. CDR1 is SEHNR, CDR2 FQNEAQ, per germline (reference sequence). V shed 3 bases and J shed 5 bases, with 14 bases lying between them.